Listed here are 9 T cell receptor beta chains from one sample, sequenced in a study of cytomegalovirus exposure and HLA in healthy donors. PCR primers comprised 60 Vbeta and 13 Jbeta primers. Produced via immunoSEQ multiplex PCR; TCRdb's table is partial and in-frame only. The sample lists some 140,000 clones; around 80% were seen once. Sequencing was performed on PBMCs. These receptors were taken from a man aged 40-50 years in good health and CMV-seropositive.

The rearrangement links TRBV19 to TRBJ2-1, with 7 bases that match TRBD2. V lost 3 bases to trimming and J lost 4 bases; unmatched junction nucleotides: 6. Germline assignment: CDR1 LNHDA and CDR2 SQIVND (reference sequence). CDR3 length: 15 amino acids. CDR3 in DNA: TGTGCCAGTAGTATCTTCCTAGCGGAATACAATGAGCAGTTCTTC. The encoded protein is CASSIFLAEYNEQFF.

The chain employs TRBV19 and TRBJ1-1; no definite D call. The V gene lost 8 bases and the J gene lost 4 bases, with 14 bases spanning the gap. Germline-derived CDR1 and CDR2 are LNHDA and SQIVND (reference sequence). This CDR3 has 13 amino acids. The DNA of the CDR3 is TGTGCCAGTCAACCCAAACGGGGCACTGAAGCTTTCTTT. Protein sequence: CASQPKRGTEAFF.

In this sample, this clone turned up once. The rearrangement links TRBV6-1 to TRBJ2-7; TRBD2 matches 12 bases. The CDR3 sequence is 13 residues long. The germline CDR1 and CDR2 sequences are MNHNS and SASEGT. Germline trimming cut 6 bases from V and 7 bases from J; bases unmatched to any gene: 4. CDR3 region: CASRRLAGEEQYF. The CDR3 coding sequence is TGTGCCAGCAGACGACTAGCGGGAGAAGAGCAGTACTTC.

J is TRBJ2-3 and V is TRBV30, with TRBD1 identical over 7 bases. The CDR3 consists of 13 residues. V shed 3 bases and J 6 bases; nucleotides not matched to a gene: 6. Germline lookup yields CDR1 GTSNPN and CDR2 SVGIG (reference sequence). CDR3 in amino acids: CAWRKGGVDTQYF. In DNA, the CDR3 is TGTGCCTGGAGGAAAGGGGGCGTGGATACGCAGTATTTT.

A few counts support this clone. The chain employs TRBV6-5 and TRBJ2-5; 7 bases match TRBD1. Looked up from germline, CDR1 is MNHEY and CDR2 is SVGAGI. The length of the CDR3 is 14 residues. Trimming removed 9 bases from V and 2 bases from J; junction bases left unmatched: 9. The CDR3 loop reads CASSWTGRQETQYF. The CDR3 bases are TGTGCCAGTTCCTGGACAGGCCGTCAAGAGACCCAGTACTTC.

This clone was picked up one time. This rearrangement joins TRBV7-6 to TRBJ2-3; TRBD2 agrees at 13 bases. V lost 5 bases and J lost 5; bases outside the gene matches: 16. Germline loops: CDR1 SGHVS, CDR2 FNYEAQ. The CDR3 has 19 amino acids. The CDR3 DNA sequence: TGTGCCAGCAGCCCATGGGGCGGGACTAGCGGGATAGTAGGAGATACGCAGTATTTT. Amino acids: CASSPWGGTSGIVGDTQYF.

CDR3 sequence reads: CASTLAGDAYNEQFF. For the CDR3, the DNA is TGTGCCAGCACCTTAGCGGGAGATGCCTACAATGAGCAGTTCTTC. The rearrangement joins TRBV9 to TRBJ2-1, with TRBD2 matching 9 bases. The trim removed 6 bases at V and 2 bases at J, leaving 6 bases unmatched. The germline CDR1 and CDR2 sequences are SGDLS and YYNGEE. CDR3 length equals 15 residues.

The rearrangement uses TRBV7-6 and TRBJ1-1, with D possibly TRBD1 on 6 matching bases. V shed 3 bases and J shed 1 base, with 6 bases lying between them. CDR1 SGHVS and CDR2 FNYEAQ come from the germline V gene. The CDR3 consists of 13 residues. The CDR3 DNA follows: TGTGCCAGCAGCTTGGGGGCGAACACTGAAGCTTTCTTT. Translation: CASSLGANTEAFF.

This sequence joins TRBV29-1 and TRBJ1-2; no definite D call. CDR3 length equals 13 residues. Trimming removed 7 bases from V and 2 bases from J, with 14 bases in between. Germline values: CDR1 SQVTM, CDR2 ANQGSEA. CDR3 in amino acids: CSGLFTQNYGYTF. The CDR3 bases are TGCAGCGGTTTATTTACACAGAACTATGGCTACACCTTC.